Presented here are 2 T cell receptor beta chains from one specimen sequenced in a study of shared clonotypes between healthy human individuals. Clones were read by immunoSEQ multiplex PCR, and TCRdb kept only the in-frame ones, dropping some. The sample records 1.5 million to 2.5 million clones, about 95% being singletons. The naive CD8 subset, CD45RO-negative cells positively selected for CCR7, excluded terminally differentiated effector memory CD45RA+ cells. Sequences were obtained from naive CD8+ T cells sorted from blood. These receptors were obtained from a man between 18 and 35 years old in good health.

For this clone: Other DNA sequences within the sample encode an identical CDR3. The CDR3 coding sequence is TGTGCCAGCAGCCGGACTAGCGAAGAGACCCAGTACTTC. Protein sequence: CASSRTSEETQYF. This chain joins TRBV5-4 and TRBJ2-5; 9 positions match TRBD2. CDR1 and CDR2 from the germline V gene are SGHNT and YYREEE (reference sequence). Trimming at V came to 4 bases and at J to 3 bases, leaving 1 base not matched to a gene. There are 13 residues in the CDR3.

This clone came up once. The chain's CDR3 is CASRTQRVEQFF. Written as DNA, the CDR3 is TGTGCCAGCAGAACCCAGAGGGTAGAGCAGTTCTTC. V usage is TRBV2 and J usage is TRBJ2-1; TRBD2 is a possible D gene (5 bases). V shed 6 bases and J shed 10 bases, with 13 bases lying between them. The CDR3 covers 12 residues. Germline CDR1 reads SNHLY; CDR2 reads FYNNEI.